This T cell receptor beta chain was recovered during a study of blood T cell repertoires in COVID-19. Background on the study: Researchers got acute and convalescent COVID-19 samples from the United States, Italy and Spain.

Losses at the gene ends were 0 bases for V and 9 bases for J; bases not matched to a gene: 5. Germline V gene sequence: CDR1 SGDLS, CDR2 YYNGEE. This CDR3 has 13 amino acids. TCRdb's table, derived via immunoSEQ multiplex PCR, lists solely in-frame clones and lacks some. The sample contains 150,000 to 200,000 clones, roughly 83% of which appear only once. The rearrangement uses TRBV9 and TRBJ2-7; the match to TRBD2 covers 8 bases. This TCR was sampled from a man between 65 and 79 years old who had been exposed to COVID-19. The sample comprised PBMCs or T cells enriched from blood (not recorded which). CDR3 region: CASSVDGTRAQYF. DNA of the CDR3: TGTGCCAGCAGCGTAGATGGGACTAGAGCGCAGTACTTC.